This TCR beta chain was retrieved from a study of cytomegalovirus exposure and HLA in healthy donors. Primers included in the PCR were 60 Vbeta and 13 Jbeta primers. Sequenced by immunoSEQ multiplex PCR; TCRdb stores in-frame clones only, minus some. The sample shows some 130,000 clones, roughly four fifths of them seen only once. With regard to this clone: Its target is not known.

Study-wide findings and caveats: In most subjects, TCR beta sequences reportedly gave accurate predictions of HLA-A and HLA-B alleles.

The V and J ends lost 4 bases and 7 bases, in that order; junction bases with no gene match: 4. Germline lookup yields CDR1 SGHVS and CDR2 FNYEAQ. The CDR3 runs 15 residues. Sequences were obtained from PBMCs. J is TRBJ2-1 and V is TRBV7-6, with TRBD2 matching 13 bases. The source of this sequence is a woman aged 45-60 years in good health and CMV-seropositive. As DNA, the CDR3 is TGTGCCAGCAGCTCTCGGACTAGCGGGGGAAATGAGCAGTTCTTC. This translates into CASSSRTSGGNEQFF.